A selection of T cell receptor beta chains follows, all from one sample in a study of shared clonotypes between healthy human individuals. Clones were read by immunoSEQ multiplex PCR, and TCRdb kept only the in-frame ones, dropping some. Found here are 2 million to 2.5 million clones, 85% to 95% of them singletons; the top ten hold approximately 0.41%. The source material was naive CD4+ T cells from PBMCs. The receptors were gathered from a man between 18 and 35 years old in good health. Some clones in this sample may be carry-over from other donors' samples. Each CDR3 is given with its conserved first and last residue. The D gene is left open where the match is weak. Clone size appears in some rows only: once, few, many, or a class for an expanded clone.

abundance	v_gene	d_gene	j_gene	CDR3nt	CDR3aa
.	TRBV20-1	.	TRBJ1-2	TGCAGTGCTGCAGACCCGGGCGGCTACACCTTC	CSAADPGGYTF
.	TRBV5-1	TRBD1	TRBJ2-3	TGCGCCAGCAGCTCGACAGGGCCCGCAGATACGCAGTATTTT	CASSSTGPADTQYF
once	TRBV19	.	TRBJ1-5	TGTGCCAGTATGGGGGGACGGAGCAATCAGCCCCAGCATTTT	CASMGGRSNQPQHF
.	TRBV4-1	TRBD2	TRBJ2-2	TGCGCCAGCAGCCAGGGACCGGGACTAGCTGCTTTCTCCGGGGAGCTGTTTTTT	CASSQGPGLAAFSGELFF
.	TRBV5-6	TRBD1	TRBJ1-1	TGTGCCAGCAGTCTCATTGCAGGGGGCGGTCTGACTGAAGCTTTCTTT	CASSLIAGGGLTEAFF
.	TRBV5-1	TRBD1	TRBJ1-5	TGCGCCAGCAGCGTGGGACAGGGTGATCAGCCCCAGCATTTT	CASSVGQGDQPQHF
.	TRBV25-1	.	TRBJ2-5	TGTGCCAGCAGTTCCCGCGCGCATTGGGAGACCCAGTACTTC	CASSSRAHWETQYF
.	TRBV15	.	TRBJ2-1	TGTGCCACCAGCAGAGATATAGAGGATAAGCAGTTCTTC	CATSRDIEDKQFF
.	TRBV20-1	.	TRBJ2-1	TGCATGGCCGCGGGGTACAATGAGCAGTTCTTC	CMAAGYNEQFF
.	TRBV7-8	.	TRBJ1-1	TGTGCCAGCAGCTTCCTCCGGGTAGGGGACACTGAAGCTTTCTTT	CASSFLRVGDTEAFF
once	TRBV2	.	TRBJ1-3	TGTGCCAGCAGTGAACAGAGTGGAAACACCATATATTTT	CASSEQSGNTIYF
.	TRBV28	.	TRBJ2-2	TGTGCCAGCAGTCTCCAGTACTCCGGGGAGCTGTTTTTT	CASSLQYSGELFF
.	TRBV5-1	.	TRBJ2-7	TGCGCCAGCAGCTTGGAAATAGGCCGGACGGACGAGCAGTACTTC	CASSLEIGRTDEQYF
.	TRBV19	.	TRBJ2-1	TGTGCCAGTAGTATAACAACGGGACTGTTAACCTACAATGAGCAGTTCTTC	CASSITTGLLTYNEQFF
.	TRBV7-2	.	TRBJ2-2	TGTGCCAGCAGCTTCGTACCCGGGGAGCTGTTTTTT	CASSFVPGELFF
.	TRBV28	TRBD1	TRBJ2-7	TGTGCCAGCACTCGATTCAGGGGGAAATACGAGCAGTACTTC	CASTRFRGKYEQYF
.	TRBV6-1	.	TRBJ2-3	TGTGCCAGCAGTAGGGTATGGGCAGATACGCAGTATTTT	CASSRVWADTQYF
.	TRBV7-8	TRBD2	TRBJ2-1	TGTGCCAGCAGCACAAGGGAGCGGGAGCAGAATGAGCAGTTCTTC	CASSTREREQNEQFF
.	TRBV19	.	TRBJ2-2	TGTGCCATCAGAGGGAGTGACAGCGCGAACACCGGGGAGCTGTTTTTT	CAIRGSDSANTGELFF
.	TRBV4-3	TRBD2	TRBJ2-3	TGCGCCAGCAGCCAAGGGTTGGGCTATAGCGGGAGTGGGACAGATACGCAGTATTTT	CASSQGLGYSGSGTDTQYF
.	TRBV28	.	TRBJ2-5	TGTGCCAGCAGTCAACCCGGGCTCCCCAGGGGGACCCAGTACTTC	CASSQPGLPRGTQYF
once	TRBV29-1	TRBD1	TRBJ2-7	TGCAGCGTTGCGACAGGGTCCGAGCAGTACTTC	CSVATGSEQYF